These T cell receptor beta chains were read from a single sample in a study of blood T cell repertoires in COVID-19. Measured with immunoSEQ multiplex PCR; TCRdb has only the in-frame clones, and not every one. The table shows 150,000 to 200,000 clones, with 70% to 85% occurring only once. Sequenced material: PBMCs or T cells enriched from blood (not recorded which). The receptors stem from a man between 45 and 60 years old who had recovered from COVID-19. The CDR3 runs from the conserved cysteine through the conserved F or W. A D gene is named only where the DNA matches it firmly. Expanded clones get a size class; other rows say once, few or many, or leave the size out.

J gene,clone size,D gene,V gene,CDR3 DNA,CDR3 protein
TRBJ2-3,-,TRBD1,TRBV6-2/TRBV6-3,TGTGCCAGCAGTTACGGGACAGGGGGTTTAGGCACGCAGTATTTT,CASSYGTGGLGTQYF
TRBJ2-1,-,-,TRBV18,TGTGCCAGCTCATGGGACTCAGCTAGGAATGAGCAGTTCTTC,CASSWDSARNEQFF
TRBJ2-2,-,-,TRBV11-2,TGTGCCAGCAGCTTAGTTCTCCCCCGCACCGGGGAGCTGTTTTTT,CASSLVLPRTGELFF
TRBJ1-6,-,TRBD1,TRBV19,TGTGCCACCCGAGGGGGCCCTCCTCAGTCGAATTCACCCCTCCACTTT,CATRGGPPQSNSPLHF
TRBJ1-2,-,TRBD1,TRBV6-5,TGTGCCAGCAGTTTCTGGGACAGGGTCGATGGCTACACCTTC,CASSFWDRVDGYTF
TRBJ1-4,-,TRBD1,TRBV2,TGTGCCAGCAGTAGACAGGGGAAGGGAGAAAAACTGTTTTTT,CASSRQGKGEKLFF
TRBJ2-1,-,-,TRBV7-2,TGTGCCAGCGACGACCGGGACACCTACAATGAGCAGTTCTTC,CASDDRDTYNEQFF
TRBJ1-3,few,-,TRBV5-1,TGCGCCAGCAGCTTGGAAGGCAACAGGGGAAACACCATATATTTT,CASSLEGNRGNTIYF
TRBJ2-1,-,TRBD1,TRBV6-5,TGTGCCAGCAGTCCAGGTGTCAGGGGGTTAAAGGAGCAGTTCTTC,CASSPGVRGLKEQFF
TRBJ2-2,-,TRBD1,TRBV3-1/TRBV3-2,TGTGCCAGCAGCGTACGGGACAGTAACACCGGGGAGCTGTTTTTT,CASSVRDSNTGELFF
TRBJ2-3,once,TRBD1,TRBV5-1,TGCGCCAGCAGCTTGTCAGGGGGCAGGGATACGCAGTATTTT,CASSLSGGRDTQYF
TRBJ1-4,-,-,TRBV5-1,TGCGCCAGCAGCTCCCACCCGGAGGGAACTAATGAAAAACTGTTTTTT,CASSSHPEGTNEKLFF
TRBJ1-2,-,TRBD1,TRBV28,TGTGCCAGCGCCGGGACAGCACTAAACTATGGCTACACCTTC,CASAGTALNYGYTF
TRBJ1-6,-,TRBD1,TRBV7-3,TGTGCCAGCAGCTTAGAGCCCTTGACAGGGCCTAATTCACCCCTCCACTTT,CASSLEPLTGPNSPLHF
TRBJ1-2,-,TRBD1,TRBV6-5,TGTGCCAGCCGGACAGGGGGAGTCTATGGCTACACCTTC,CASRTGGVYGYTF
TRBJ2-7,-,-,TRBV6-2/TRBV6-3,TGTGCCAGCAGTTATCGGGACAACTCCTACGAGCAGTACTTC,CASSYRDNSYEQYF
TRBJ2-7,once,-,TRBV11-2,TGTGCCAGCAGCTTCGGTCGCAGGTCTATCTACGAGCAGTACTTC,CASSFGRRSIYEQYF
TRBJ2-5,-,-,TRBV7-2,TGTGCCAGCAGCCCGCTAGACGGGACCCAGTACTTC,CASSPLDGTQYF
TRBJ2-7,-,-,TRBV7-2,TGTGCCAGCAGCGACGGAGGTGCGGTCGAGCAGTACTTC,CASSDGGAVEQYF
TRBJ1-6,-,-,TRBV7-2,TGTGCCAGCAGCTTCAAAAACGGTTCACCCCTCCACTTT,CASSFKNGSPLHF
TRBJ2-3,-,TRBD2,TRBV9,TGTGCCAGCAGTGGGGGGGGGACAGATACGCAGTATTTT,CASSGGGTDTQYF
TRBJ1-2,-,TRBD1,TRBV5-5,TGTGCCAGCACCAGGACAGGGACAAGTGATGGCTACACCTTC,CASTRTGTSDGYTF
TRBJ1-1,once,-,TRBV9,TGTGCCAGCAGCACCCTTCAGGGGAATGAAGCTTTCTTT,CASSTLQGNEAFF
TRBJ1-4,-,-,TRBV6-7,TGTGCCAGGTTAGTTGCCAAACTGTTTTTT,CARLVAKLFF
TRBJ1-2,few,-,TRBV28,TGTGCCAGCAGCAGAGGACTCACCGGCGGGGGCTACACCTTC,CASSRGLTGGGYTF
TRBJ1-5,-,-,TRBV2,TGTGCCAGCAGTGAAAAGACAACGAAGAATCAGCCCCAGCATTTT,CASSEKTTKNQPQHF
TRBJ2-2,-,TRBD1,TRBV6-5,TGTGCCAGCAGTTACGGTGGACAGGGGCACACCGGGGAGCTGTTTTTT,CASSYGGQGHTGELFF
TRBJ1-5,-,TRBD1,TRBV5-5,TGTGCCAGCAGCTTAGGGGACAGTAGCAATCAGCCCCAGCATTTT,CASSLGDSSNQPQHF
TRBJ1-3,-,-,TRBV9,TGTGCCAGCAGCGTAGACGGGGGGTCCGGAAACACCATATATTTT,CASSVDGGSGNTIYF
TRBJ2-3,-,-,TRBV9,TGTGCCAGCAGCGGCTCCCCGGGGGGCAGAGGAGATACGCAGTATTTT,CASSGSPGGRGDTQYF
TRBJ1-2,-,-,TRBV20-1,TGCAGTGCTGGAATAGACAGAGGCTACACCTTC,CSAGIDRGYTF
TRBJ2-2,-,TRBD2,TRBV5-1,TGCGCCAGCAGAGTTGGGACTAGCGGGGAAAACGGGGAGCTGTTTTTT,CASRVGTSGENGELFF
TRBJ2-2,-,-,TRBV7-2,TGTGCCAGCAGCTCTAGCCCCGGGATCGGGGAGCTGTTTTTT,CASSSSPGIGELFF
TRBJ2-6,-,TRBD1,TRBV10-3,TGTGCCATCAGTGAGCAGGGGGCTGGGGCCAACGTCCTGACTTTC,CAISEQGAGANVLTF
TRBJ2-5,-,TRBD1,TRBV5-4,TGTGCCAGCGGGGCAGGGGGCGAGGCGACCCAGTACTTC,CASGAGGEATQYF
TRBJ2-7,-,TRBD2,TRBV28,TGTGCCAGCAGGGGGGAAGCGGGGCCCTACTACGAGCAGTACTTC,CASRGEAGPYYEQYF
TRBJ1-5,-,TRBD1,TRBV30,TGTGCCTGGAGGGGTAAACAGGGGGGCAATCAGCCCCAGCATTTT,CAWRGKQGGNQPQHF
TRBJ1-2,-,-,TRBV5-6,TGTGCCAGCAGCTTGGCACCTACGCGTGGCTACACCTTC,CASSLAPTRGYTF
TRBJ2-2,few,-,TRBV29-1,TGCAGCGTGAAGAGTGATCCTGGCACCGGGGAGCTGTTTTTT,CSVKSDPGTGELFF
TRBJ1-6,-,TRBD1,TRBV7-8,TGTGCCAGCAGCCCTTGGGACAGGGGAAATTCACCCCTCCACTTT,CASSPWDRGNSPLHF
TRBJ1-5,-,-,TRBV12-3/TRBV12-4,TGTGCCAGCAGCTCGGATCAGCCCCAGCATTTT,CASSSDQPQHF
TRBJ2-3,-,-,TRBV18,TGTGCCAGCTCATTTTCTAGTCCCCTCTTAGGAGATACGCAGTATTTT,CASSFSSPLLGDTQYF
TRBJ1-2,-,-,TRBV7-9,TGTGCCAGCAGCGAAGACACCTATGGCTACACCTTC,CASSEDTYGYTF
TRBJ1-5,-,-,TRBV21-1,TGTGCCAGCAGCAAAGCTCACGGGGACTTAACGAATCAGCCCCAGCATTTT,CASSKAHGDLTNQPQHF
TRBJ2-5,-,-,TRBV5-1,TGCGCCAGCAGCTTGGACGGCTCGGGGACCCAGTACTTC,CASSLDGSGTQYF
TRBJ1-2,-,-,TRBV21-1,TGTGCCAGCAGCGGTCGACAGGGGGCGACCTATGGCTACACCTTC,CASSGRQGATYGYTF
TRBJ1-1,-,TRBD1,TRBV7-3,TGTGCCAGCAGCTTACGGAACGACAGGGCTGAAGCTTTCTTT,CASSLRNDRAEAFF
TRBJ2-2,-,-,TRBV7-3,TGTGCCAGCAGCCGGATGACCCGCGGGGCCGGGGAGCTGTTTTTT,CASSRMTRGAGELFF
TRBJ2-7,-,-,TRBV7-8,TGTGCCAGCAGCTTAGATTCTCGACACAGAGCCGTCGAGCAGTACTTC,CASSLDSRHRAVEQYF
TRBJ2-7,-,-,TRBV6-5,TGTGCCAGCCGGGTGGGCGGAGGGAGGACCTACGAGCAGTACTTC,CASRVGGGRTYEQYF
TRBJ2-5,-,TRBD2,TRBV24-1,TGTGCCACCAGTGACCCGACTAGCGGGGAGCAAGAGACCCAGTACTTC,CATSDPTSGEQETQYF
TRBJ2-2,-,TRBD1,TRBV19,TGTGCCAGTAGTATAGGGCAGGGGGCAGGCACCGGGGAGCTGTTTTTT,CASSIGQGAGTGELFF